This TCR beta chain appears in the sequencing data of a study of control samples from healthy donors and cancer patients. TCRdb's table, derived via immunoSEQ multiplex PCR, lists solely in-frame clones and lacks some. Altogether 100,000 to 150,000 clones are present, more than 80% being singletons, with the ten largest covering 2% to 3%. CDR1 LGHNA and CDR2 YSLEER come from the germline V gene. Deletions cut 0 bases from V and 3 bases from J, with 9 bases between. CDR3 length: 15 residues. The receptor's source is a man aged 18 to 30 in good health. The sequencing input was blood. The genes are TRBV4-3 and TRBJ1-5, with D uncertain. In DNA, the CDR3 is TGCGCCAGCAGCCAAGAAATGCACTTCAATCAGCCCCAGCATTTT. This codes for CASSQEMHFNQPQHF.